The next 13 T cell receptor beta chains were all read from a single sample in a study of blood T cells in healthy people across ages. A sample-barcoded 5' primer and a J-beta primer mix were used in a second PCR of roughly 7 to 12 cycles. TCRdb reprocessed the 5' RACE reads with MiXCR, giving one entry per CDR3 protein. The table includes around 1,100,000 distinct CDR3 sequences, about two fifths detected once. Input material: blood. The receptor set was obtained from a man between 18 and 29 years old in good health.

This clonotype has just one count. Given a much more abundant clone one base away, this may be a read error. CDR3 protein: CASSLPTGYNEQYF. DNA of the CDR3: TGTGCCAGCAGCTTGCCGACAGGGTACAATGAGCAGTACTTC. The chain uses TRBV5-6 and TRBJ2-1; 7 nucleotides align to TRBD1. The J call may be in error: the DNA end matches TRBJ2-7 better. The germline V gene encodes CDR1 SGHDT and CDR2 YYEEEE. The CDR3 is 14 residues long.

This clonotype was found a few times. V is TRBV4-3 and J is TRBJ2-4; D gene unclear. CDR3 length equals 15 residues. V lost 0 bases, J lost 0 bases, and 6 bases lay in between. Germline lookup yields CDR1 LGHNA and CDR2 YSLEER. The CDR3 is CASSQDLLAKNIQYF. As DNA, the CDR3 is TGCGCCAGCAGCCAAGATCTCCTAGCCAAAAACATTCAGTACTTC.

This clonotype was recorded at least ten times. The rearrangement uses TRBV20-1 and TRBJ1-2; 7 nucleotides line up with TRBD1. V shed 2 bases, J shed 8 bases, and the junction held 14 bases outside the gene matches. This CDR3 is 15 amino acids long. Germline CDR1 reads DFQATT; CDR2 reads SNEGSKA (reference sequence). The chain's CDR3 is CSARSFTGVRGGYTF. CDR3 nucleotides: TGCAGTGCTAGATCCTTCACAGGGGTCAGAGGAGGCTACACCTTC.

This clonotype was seen a handful of times. This chain links TRBV29-1 with TRBJ2-5, with D uncertain. Germline V CDR1 and CDR2: SQVTM, ANQGSEA. The CDR3 is 15 residues long. Between the trimmed V and J ends, which lost 6 bases and 5 bases, there was a span of 22 bases. The CDR3 DNA reads as TGCAGCGTCCTAACCCTGGATCCCCCTAGGGAGACCCAGTACTTC. This translates into CSVLTLDPPRETQYF.

This clonotype was seen a few times. CDR3: CASSQGLAGQETQYF. CDR3 DNA sequence: TGTGCCAGCAGCCAAGGGCTAGCGGGGCAAGAGACCCAGTACTTC. The chain uses TRBV14 and TRBJ2-5; the match to TRBD2 covers 9 bases. The V gene end was trimmed by 1 base and the J gene end by 2 bases; junction bases not matched to a gene: 2. CDR1 is SGHDN, CDR2 FVKESK, per germline. CDR3 length equals 15 residues.

The chain couples TRBV19 to TRBJ1-1; D gene uncertain. The CDR3 has 12 residues. The germline V gene has CDR1 LNHDA and CDR2 SQIVND (reference sequence). V was clipped by 3 bases and J by 1 base, with 3 bases between them. DNA of the CDR3: TGTGCCAGTAGTATGAAGAACACTGAAGCTTTCTTT. This translates into CASSMKNTEAFF.

This chain uses TRBV4-1 with TRBJ1-2; D not resolved. Trimming shortened V by 0 bases and J by 3 bases, and 8 bases separated the two germline ends. The CDR3 covers 14 residues. Germline V gene sequence: CDR1 MGHRA, CDR2 YSYEKL. As DNA, the CDR3 is TGCGCCAGCAGCCAAGATAGCGCTCACTATGGCTACACCTTC. Translating gives CASSQDSAHYGYTF.

About this clonotype itself: The junction differs from germline at one of its ends, possibly a read error. The gene calls are TRBV4-2 and TRBJ1-5; no reliable D call. The germline CDR1 and CDR2 sequences are LGHNA and YNFKEQ. The CDR3 contains 12 residues. CDR3 nucleotide sequence: TGTGCCAGCAGCGAAGACAATCAGCCCCAGCATTTT. Translated: CASSEDNQPQHF.

This clonotype was seen only a few times. The V gene is TRBV7-2, the J gene TRBJ2-7; 8 bases line up with TRBD1. The CDR3 sequence is 15 residues long. CDR1 is SGHTA and CDR2 is FQGNSA in the germline V gene. Trimming removed 4 bases from V and 2 bases from J; junction bases left unmatched: 7. The CDR3 DNA follows: TGTGCCAGCAGCTCCGGACAGGGAGGTCCCTACGAGCAGTACTTC. Protein sequence: CASSSGQGGPYEQYF.

This clonotype was seen ten or more times. The V call is TRBV4-2, the J call TRBJ1-2; 8 bases line up with TRBD1. The CDR3 length is 16 residues. After removal of 4 bases from V and 3 bases from J, the junction contained 10 bases not matched to a gene. Germline CDR1 reads LGHNA; CDR2 reads YNFKEQ. The CDR3 sequence: CASSPGTGNLYYGYTF. The DNA of the CDR3 is TGTGCCAGCAGCCCCGGGACAGGCAATTTATACTATGGCTACACCTTC.

The table lists this clonotype with a few counts. The chain couples TRBV28 to TRBJ2-3, with 7 bases identical to TRBD2. Unmatched junction bases numbered 9, after V lost 10 bases and J lost 2 bases. The CDR3 is 14 amino acids. The germline V gene has CDR1 MDHEN and CDR2 SYDVKM. The CDR3 DNA is TGTGCCACCGGGGGGAGGCCGGACACAGATACGCAGTATTTT. It encodes CATGGRPDTDTQYF. Drawing the rest from reference TRBV28 and TRBJ2-3, the complete variable domain is DVKVTQSSRYLVKRTGEKVFLECVQDMDHENMFWYRQDPGLGLRLIYFSYDVKMKEKGDIPEGYSVSREKKERFSLILESASTNQTSMYLCATGGRPDTDTQYFGPGTRLTVL.

This clonotype has just a few counts. The V and J genes are TRBV6-6 and TRBJ2-3; no firm D call. Germline-derived CDR1 and CDR2 are MNHNY and SVGAGI (reference sequence). Trimming removed 0 bases at V and 6 bases at J, with 7 bases between. There are 13 residues in the CDR3. CDR3 in amino acids: CASSYSTGDTQYF. The DNA for the CDR3 is TGTGCCAGCAGTTACTCGACGGGCGATACGCAGTATTTT.

This clonotype occurred a few times. The genes are TRBV7-2 and TRBJ1-6; D ambiguous. Trimming shortened V by 1 base and J by 5 bases, and 12 bases separated the two germline ends. Per the germline V gene, CDR1 is SGHTA and CDR2 is FQGNSA. The CDR3 has 16 residues. DNA of the CDR3: TGTGCCAGCAGCTTAGTAGTAGGGAACAATAATTCACCCCTCCACTTT. The encoded protein is CASSLVVGNNNSPLHF.